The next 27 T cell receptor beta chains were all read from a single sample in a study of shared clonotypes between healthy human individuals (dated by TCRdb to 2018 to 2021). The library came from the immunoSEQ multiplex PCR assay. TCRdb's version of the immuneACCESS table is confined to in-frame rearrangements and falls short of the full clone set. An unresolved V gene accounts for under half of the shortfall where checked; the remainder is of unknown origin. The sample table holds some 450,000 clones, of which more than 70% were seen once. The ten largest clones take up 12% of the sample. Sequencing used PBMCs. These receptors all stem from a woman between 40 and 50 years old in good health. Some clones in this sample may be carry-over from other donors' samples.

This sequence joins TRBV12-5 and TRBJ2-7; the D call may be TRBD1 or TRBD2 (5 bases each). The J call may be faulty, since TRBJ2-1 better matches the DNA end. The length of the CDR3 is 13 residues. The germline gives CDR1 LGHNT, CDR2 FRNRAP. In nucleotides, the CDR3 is TGTGCTAGTTCAAAGGGGCGGGACAATGAGCAGTTCTTC. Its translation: CASSKGRDNEQFF.

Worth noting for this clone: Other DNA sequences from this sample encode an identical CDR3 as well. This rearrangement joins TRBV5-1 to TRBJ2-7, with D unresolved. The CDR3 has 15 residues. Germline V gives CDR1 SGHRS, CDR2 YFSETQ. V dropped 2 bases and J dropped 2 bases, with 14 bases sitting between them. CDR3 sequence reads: CASSLISSGPYEQYF. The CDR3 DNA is TGCGCCAGCAGCTTAATTTCCAGTGGGCCCTACGAGCAGTACTTC.

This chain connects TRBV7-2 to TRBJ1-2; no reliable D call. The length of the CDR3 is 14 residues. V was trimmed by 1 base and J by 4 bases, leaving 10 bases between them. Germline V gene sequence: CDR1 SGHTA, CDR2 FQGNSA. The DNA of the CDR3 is TGTGCCAGCAGCTTAGGGGCCAGTCCCTATGGCTACACCTTC. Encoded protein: CASSLGASPYGYTF.

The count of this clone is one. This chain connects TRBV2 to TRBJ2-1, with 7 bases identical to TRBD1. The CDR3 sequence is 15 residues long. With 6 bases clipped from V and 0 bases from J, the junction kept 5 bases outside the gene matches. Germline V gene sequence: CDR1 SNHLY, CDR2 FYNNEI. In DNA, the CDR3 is TGTGCCAGCAGCCAGGGGGACCTCTCCTACAATGAGCAGTTCTTC. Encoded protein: CASSQGDLSYNEQFF.

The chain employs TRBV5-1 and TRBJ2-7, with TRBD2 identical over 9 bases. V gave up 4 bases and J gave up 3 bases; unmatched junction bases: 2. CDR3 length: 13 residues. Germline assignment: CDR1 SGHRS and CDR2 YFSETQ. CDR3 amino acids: CASSPTSGYEQYF. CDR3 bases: TGCGCCAGCAGCCCGACTAGCGGCTACGAGCAGTACTTC.

The CDR3 DNA is TGTGCCAGCTCACCCGGACAGGGAATCACAGATACGCAGTATTTT. Translated: CASSPGQGITDTQYF. The V gene is TRBV18, the J gene TRBJ2-3, with 8 bases that match TRBD1. Germline trimming cut 3 bases from V and 2 bases from J; bases unmatched to any gene: 4. The CDR3 has 15 residues. In germline, CDR1 is KGHSH, CDR2 LQKENI.

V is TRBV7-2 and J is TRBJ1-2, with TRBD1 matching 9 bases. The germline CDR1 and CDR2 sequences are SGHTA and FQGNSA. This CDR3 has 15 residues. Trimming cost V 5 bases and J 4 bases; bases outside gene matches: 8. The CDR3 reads CASSPPGQGFYGYTF. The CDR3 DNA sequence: TGTGCCAGCAGCCCTCCGGGACAGGGCTTCTATGGCTACACCTTC.

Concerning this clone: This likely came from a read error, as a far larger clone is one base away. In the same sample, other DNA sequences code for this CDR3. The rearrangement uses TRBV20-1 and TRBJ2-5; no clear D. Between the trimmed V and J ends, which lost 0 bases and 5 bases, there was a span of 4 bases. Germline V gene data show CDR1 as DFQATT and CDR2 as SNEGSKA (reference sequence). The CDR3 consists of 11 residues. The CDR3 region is CSARDLETQYF. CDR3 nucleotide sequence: TGCAGTGCTAGAGATTTGGAGACCCAGTACTTC.

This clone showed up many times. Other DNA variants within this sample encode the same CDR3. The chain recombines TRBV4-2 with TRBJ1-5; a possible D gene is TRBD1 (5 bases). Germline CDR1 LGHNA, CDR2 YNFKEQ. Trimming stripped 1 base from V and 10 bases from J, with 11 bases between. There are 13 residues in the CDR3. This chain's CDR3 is CASSQVKGRPQHF. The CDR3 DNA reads TGTGCCAGCAGCCAAGTAAAGGGGCGACCCCAGCATTTT.

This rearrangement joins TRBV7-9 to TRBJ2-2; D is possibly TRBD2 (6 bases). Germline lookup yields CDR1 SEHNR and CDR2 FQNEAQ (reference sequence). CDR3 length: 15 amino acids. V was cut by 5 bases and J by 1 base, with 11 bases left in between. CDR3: CASSRAGKNTGELFF. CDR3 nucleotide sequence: TGTGCCAGCAGCAGGGCGGGGAAGAACACCGGGGAGCTGTTTTTT.

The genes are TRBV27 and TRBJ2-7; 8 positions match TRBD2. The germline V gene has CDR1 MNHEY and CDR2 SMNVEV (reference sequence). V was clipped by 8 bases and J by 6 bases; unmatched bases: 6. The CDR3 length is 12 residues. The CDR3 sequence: CASGSRGGEQYF. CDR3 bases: TGTGCCAGCGGGTCTCGGGGGGGCGAGCAGTACTTC.

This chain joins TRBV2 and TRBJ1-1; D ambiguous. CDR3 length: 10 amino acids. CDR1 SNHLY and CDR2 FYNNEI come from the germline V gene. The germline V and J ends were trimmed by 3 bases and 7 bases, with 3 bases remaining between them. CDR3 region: CASSDDEAFF. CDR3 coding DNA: TGTGCCAGCAGTGATGATGAAGCTTTCTTT.

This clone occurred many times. The DNA of the CDR3 is TGTGCCAGCAGCGTAGGTGACGGACTAAATCAGCCCCAGCATTTT. Translating it yields CASSVGDGLNQPQHF. The chain links TRBV9 to TRBJ1-5; D remains ambiguous. The CDR3 has 15 residues. Trimming took off 0 bases at V and 4 bases at J, with 11 bases between the two ends. Germline loops: CDR1 SGDLS, CDR2 YYNGEE.

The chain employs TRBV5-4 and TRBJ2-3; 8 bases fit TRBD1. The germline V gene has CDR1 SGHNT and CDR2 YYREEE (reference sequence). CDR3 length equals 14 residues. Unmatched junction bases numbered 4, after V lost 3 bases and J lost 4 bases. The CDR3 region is CASSSGQAADTQYF. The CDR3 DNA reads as TGTGCCAGCAGCTCGGGACAGGCCGCAGATACGCAGTATTTT. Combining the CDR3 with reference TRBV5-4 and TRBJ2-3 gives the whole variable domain ETGVTQSPTHLIKTRGQQVTLRCSSQSGHNTVSWYQQALGQGPQFIFQYYREEENGRGNFPPRFSGLQFPNYSSELNVNALELDDSALYLCASSSGQAADTQYFGPGTRLTVL.

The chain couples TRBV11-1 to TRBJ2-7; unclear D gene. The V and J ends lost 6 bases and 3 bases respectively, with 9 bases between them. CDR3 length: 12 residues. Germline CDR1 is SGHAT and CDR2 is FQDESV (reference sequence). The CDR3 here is CASRKDNYEQYF. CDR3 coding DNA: TGTGCCAGCAGGAAAGACAACTACGAGCAGTACTTC.

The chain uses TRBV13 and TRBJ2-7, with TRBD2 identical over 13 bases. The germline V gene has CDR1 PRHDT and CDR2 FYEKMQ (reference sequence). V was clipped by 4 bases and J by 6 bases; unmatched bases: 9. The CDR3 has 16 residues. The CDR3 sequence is CASSSPGLAGTSEQYF. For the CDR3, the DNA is TGTGCCAGCAGCTCGCCGGGACTAGCGGGAACCTCCGAGCAGTACTTC.

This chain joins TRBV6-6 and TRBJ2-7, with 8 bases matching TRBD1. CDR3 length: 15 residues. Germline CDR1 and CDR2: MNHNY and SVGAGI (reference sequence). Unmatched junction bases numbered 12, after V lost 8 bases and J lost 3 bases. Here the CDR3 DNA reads TGTGCCAGCGGCTCCCCCGGGACAGGCTTCTACGAGCAGTACTTC. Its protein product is CASGSPGTGFYEQYF.

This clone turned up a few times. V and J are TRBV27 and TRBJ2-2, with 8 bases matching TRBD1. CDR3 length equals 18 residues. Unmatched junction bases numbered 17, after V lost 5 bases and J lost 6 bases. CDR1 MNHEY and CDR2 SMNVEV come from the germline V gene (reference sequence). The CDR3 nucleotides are TGTGCCAGCAGTCAACAGGGGGTGTGGGAGGCTCGGGCCGGGGAGCTGTTTTTT. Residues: CASSQQGVWEARAGELFF.

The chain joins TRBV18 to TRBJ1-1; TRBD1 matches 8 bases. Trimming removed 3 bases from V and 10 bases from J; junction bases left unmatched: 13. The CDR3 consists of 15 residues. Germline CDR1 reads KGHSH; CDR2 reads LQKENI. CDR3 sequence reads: CASSPAVADRGRAFF. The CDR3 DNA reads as TGTGCCAGCTCACCCGCCGTAGCTGACAGGGGTCGAGCTTTCTTT. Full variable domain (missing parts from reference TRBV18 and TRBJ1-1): NAGVMQNPRHLVRRRGQEARLRCSPMKGHSHVYWYRQLPEEGLKFMVYLQKENIIDESGMPKERFSAEFPKEGPSILRIQQVVRGDSAAYFCASSPAVADRGRAFFGQGTRLTVV.

This CDR3 is CASSLGSGTGTDTQYF. The CDR3 DNA is TGTGCCAGCAGTTTGGGGAGCGGGACCGGCACAGATACGCAGTATTTT. The chain employs TRBV28 and TRBJ2-3; 7 bases line up with TRBD2. This CDR3 contains 16 residues. Germline-derived CDR1 and CDR2 are MDHEN and SYDVKM. V gave up 3 bases and J gave up 1 base; unmatched junction bases: 7.

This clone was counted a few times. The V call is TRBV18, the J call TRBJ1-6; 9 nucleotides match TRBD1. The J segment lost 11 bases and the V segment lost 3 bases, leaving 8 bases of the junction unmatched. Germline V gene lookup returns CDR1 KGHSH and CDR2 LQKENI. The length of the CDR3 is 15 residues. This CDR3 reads CASSPPGQGRPPLHF. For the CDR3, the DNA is TGTGCCAGCTCACCGCCGGGACAGGGAAGGCCACCCCTCCACTTT.

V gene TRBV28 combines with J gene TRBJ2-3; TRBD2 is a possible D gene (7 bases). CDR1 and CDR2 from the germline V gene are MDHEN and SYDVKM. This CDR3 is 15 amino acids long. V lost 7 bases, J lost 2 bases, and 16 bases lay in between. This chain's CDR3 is CASKLGGVATDTQYF. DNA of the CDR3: TGTGCCAGCAAGCTAGGGGGGGTAGCCACAGATACGCAGTATTTT.

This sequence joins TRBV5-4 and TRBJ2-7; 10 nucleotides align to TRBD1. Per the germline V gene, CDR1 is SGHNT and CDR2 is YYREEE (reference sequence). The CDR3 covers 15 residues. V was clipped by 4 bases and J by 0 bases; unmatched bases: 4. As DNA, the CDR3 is TGTGCCAGCAGCCCGCGGACAGGGGGCTCCTACGAGCAGTACTTC. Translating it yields CASSPRTGGSYEQYF.

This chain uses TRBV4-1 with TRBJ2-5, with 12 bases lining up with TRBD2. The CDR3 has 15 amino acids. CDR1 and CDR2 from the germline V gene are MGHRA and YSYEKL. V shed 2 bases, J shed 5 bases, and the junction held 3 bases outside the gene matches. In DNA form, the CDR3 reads TGCGCCAGCAGCCAACTAGCGGGAGGGGGGGAGACCCAGTACTTC. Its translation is CASSQLAGGGETQYF.

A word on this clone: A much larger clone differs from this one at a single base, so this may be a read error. The CDR3 region has the DNA TGTGCCAGCAGCTTGGGACAGCAAGAGACCCAGTACTTC. This gives the protein CASSLGQQETQYF. The rearrangement links TRBV11-2 to TRBJ2-5; TRBD1 agrees at 7 bases. Losses at the gene ends were 3 bases for V and 2 bases for J; bases not matched to a gene: 0. The CDR3 runs to 13 residues. The V gene's germline CDR1 is SGHAT and CDR2 FQNNGV.

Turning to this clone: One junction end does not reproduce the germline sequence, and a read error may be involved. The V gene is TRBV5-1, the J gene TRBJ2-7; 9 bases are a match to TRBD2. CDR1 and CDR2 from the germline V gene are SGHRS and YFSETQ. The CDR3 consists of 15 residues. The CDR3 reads CASSLASGASYEQYF. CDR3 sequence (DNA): TGCGCCAGTAGCTTGGCTAGCGGGGCAAGCTACGAGCAGTACTTC.

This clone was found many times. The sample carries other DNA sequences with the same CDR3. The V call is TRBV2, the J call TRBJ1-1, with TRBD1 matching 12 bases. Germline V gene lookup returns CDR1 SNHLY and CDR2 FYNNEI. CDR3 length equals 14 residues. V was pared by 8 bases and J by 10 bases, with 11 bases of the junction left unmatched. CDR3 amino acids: CASGPGTGGDLAFF. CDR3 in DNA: TGTGCCAGCGGCCCCGGGACAGGGGGCGACTTAGCTTTCTTT.